This is a list of T cell receptor beta chains from one sample in a study of blood T cell repertoires in COVID-19. Here immunoSEQ multiplex PCR was the method, and the copy in TCRdb shows in-frame clones only, minus some. The sample has around 26,000 clones, roughly 89% seen once. Sequencing input: peripheral blood. These receptors all come from a man between 65 and 85 years old with active COVID-19. CDR3s include the opening cysteine and the closing phenylalanine or tryptophan. Fields, in order: J gene, D gene, V gene, clone size, CDR3 protein, CDR3 DNA. A D gene is named only where the DNA matches it firmly. Part of the rows lack a size; the others show once, few, many or a class for expanded clones.

TRBJ1-2 | TRBD1 | TRBV9 | NA | CASSLGTDYGYTF | TGTGCCAGCAGCCTTGGGACAGACTATGGCTACACCTTC
TRBJ1-3 | NA | TRBV7-9 | NA | CASSPEGGSSGNTIYF | TGTGCCAGCAGCCCAGAGGGCGGAAGCTCTGGAAACACCATATATTTT
TRBJ1-2 | TRBD1 | TRBV19 | NA | CASSIGGQAYGYTF | TGTGCCAGTAGTATAGGGGGACAGGCCTATGGCTACACCTTC
TRBJ2-7 | TRBD2 | TRBV10-3 | once | CAISEEGGLASYEQYF | TGTGCCATCAGTGAGGAGGGCGGACTAGCATCCTACGAGCAGTACTTC
TRBJ2-7 | TRBD1 | TRBV29-1 | NA | CSARTGPQSYEQYF | TGCAGCGCCCGGACAGGGCCACAATCTTACGAGCAGTACTTC
TRBJ2-7 | TRBD2 | TRBV3-1/TRBV3-2 | NA | CASSPGGYYEQYF | TGTGCCAGCAGCCCCGGGGGGTACTACGAGCAGTACTTC
TRBJ1-2 | NA | TRBV21-1 | NA | CARTGNELTNYGYTF | TGTGCCAGGACAGGGAATGAATTAACTAACTATGGCTACACCTTC
TRBJ1-5 | TRBD1 | TRBV19 | NA | CASSPTGGGQPQHF | TGTGCCAGTAGCCCGACAGGGGGCGGGCAGCCCCAGCATTTT
TRBJ1-1 | NA | TRBV6-6 | NA | CASSPRRSNNGVDEAFF | TGTGCCAGCAGTCCTAGACGCTCCAACAACGGGGTAGATGAAGCTTTCTTT
TRBJ1-2 | NA | TRBV7-9 | NA | CASSPTALYGYTF | TGTGCCAGCAGCCCGACAGCGCTCTATGGCTACACCTTC
TRBJ1-3 | NA | TRBV19 | NA | CASSIGAPRNTIYF | TGTGCCAGTAGTATCGGAGCACCGAGGAACACCATATATTTT
TRBJ2-1 | TRBD2 | TRBV7-2 | NA | CASSLTSGGDNEQFF | TGTGCCAGCAGCTTAACTAGCGGGGGCGATAATGAGCAGTTCTTC
TRBJ1-6 | TRBD1 | TRBV7-3 | NA | CASSRDSSYNSPLHF | TGTGCCAGCAGCCGGGACAGCTCCTATAATTCACCCCTCCACTTT
TRBJ2-3 | TRBD1 | TRBV5-8 | NA | CASSLKGAGDTQYF | TGTGCCAGCAGCTTGAAGGGGGCAGGGGATACGCAGTATTTT
TRBJ2-1 | NA | TRBV7-6 | NA | CASSPSPNSYNEQFF | TGTGCCAGCAGCCCCAGTCCGAACTCCTACAATGAGCAGTTCTTC
TRBJ1-1 | NA | TRBV13 | NA | CASSLERTTEAFF | TGTGCCAGCAGCTTAGAGCGGACCACTGAAGCTTTCTTT
TRBJ2-7 | TRBD2 | TRBV2 | NA | CASRDLAGIAYEQYF | TGTGCCAGCAGGGATTTAGCGGGGATTGCCTACGAGCAGTACTTC
TRBJ2-2 | NA | TRBV7-2 | few | CASSLGTTNTGELFF | TGTGCCAGCAGCTTAGGGACAACGAACACCGGGGAGCTGTTTTTT
TRBJ1-5 | TRBD1 | TRBV29-1 | few | CSVVHRDSSQPQHF | TGCAGCGTTGTCCACAGGGACAGCAGTCAGCCCCAGCATTTT
TRBJ1-2 | TRBD1 | TRBV6-4 | few | CASSDSDGQGAKSYTF | TGTGCCAGCAGTGACTCCGATGGGCAGGGGGCGAAAAGCTACACCTTC
TRBJ2-1 | TRBD1 | TRBV4-1 | once | CASNPGQGRSYNEQFF | TGCGCCAGCAACCCAGGACAGGGGCGCTCCTACAATGAGCAGTTCTTC
TRBJ2-5 | NA | TRBV27 | NA | CASSSSPDYFQETQYF | TGTGCCAGCAGTTCCTCCCCGGACTATTTTCAAGAGACCCAGTACTTC
TRBJ1-2 | TRBD1 | TRBV9 | NA | CASSALGGGGDYTF | TGTGCCAGCAGCGCATTAGGGGGCGGAGGGGACTACACCTTC
TRBJ2-1 | NA | TRBV7-2 | NA | CASSLDRGSYNEQFF | TGTGCCAGCAGCTTAGATCGAGGCAGCTACAATGAGCAGTTCTTC
TRBJ1-1 | NA | TRBV3-1/TRBV3-2 | NA | CASSQFDIGEAFF | TGTGCCAGCAGCCAGTTTGACATCGGAGAAGCTTTCTTT
TRBJ1-3 | NA | TRBV7-2 | NA | CASGPRVGNTIYF | TGTGCCAGCGGACCCAGGGTTGGAAACACCATATATTTT
TRBJ2-2 | NA | TRBV7-6 | once | CASSLELASGGGITNTGELFF | TGTGCCAGCAGCTTAGAATTGGCTAGCGGAGGGGGAATAACGAACACCGGGGAGCTGTTTTTT